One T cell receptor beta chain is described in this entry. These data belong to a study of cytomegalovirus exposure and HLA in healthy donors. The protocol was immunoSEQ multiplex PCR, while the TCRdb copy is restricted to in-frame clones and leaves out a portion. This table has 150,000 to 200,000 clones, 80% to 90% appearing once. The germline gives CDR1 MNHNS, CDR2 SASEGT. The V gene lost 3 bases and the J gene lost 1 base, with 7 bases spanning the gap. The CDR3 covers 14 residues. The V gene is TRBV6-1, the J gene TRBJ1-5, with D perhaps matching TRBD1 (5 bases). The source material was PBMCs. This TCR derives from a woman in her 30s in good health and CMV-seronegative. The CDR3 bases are TGTGCCAGCAGTGAGGGGCTCAGCAATCAGCCCCAGCATTTT. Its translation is CASSEGLSNQPQHF.